This T cell receptor beta chain was found in a study of blood T cells in healthy people across ages. About the study: About one barcoded beta molecule per two T cells was the capture yield of template switching. Study-level points and caveats: The long-lived group displayed more naive CD4+ cells, plus higher diversity, than the aged donors did.

Sample-barcoded 5' priming and a J-beta primer mix drove a second PCR of roughly 6 to 12 cycles. TCRdb analysed the 5' RACE reads with MiXCR anew, one entry per CDR3 protein. The sample yields over a million distinct CDR3 sequences, 35% to 50% seen once. This clonotype was observed a few times. Its specificity is not known. Ten milliliters of peripheral blood were drawn from each donor into EDTA-treated tubes. CDR3 size: 16 residues. V dropped 0 bases and J dropped 7 bases, with 14 bases sitting between them. CDR1 and CDR2 from the germline V gene are SGHRS and YFSETQ. This sequence was found in a woman aged 60-75 years in good health. This chain uses TRBV5-1 with TRBJ1-6; possible D gene TRBD1, 6 bases. Sequencing used blood. The CDR3 DNA reads as TGCGCCAGCAGCTTGGATCTGGGGGCCGGCAATTCACCCCTCCACTTT. Amino acid sequence: CASSLDLGAGNSPLHF.